These T cell receptor beta chains were read from a single sample in a study of cytomegalovirus exposure and HLA in healthy donors. The assay was immunoSEQ multiplex PCR, and TCRdb's table has in-frame clones only and misses some. The data hold fewer than 150,000 clones, with approximately 80% observed a single time. The sequencing sample was made of PBMCs. The receptors derive from a male donor in good health and CMV-seronegative. The CDR3 runs from the conserved cysteine through the conserved F or W. The D gene is left open where the match is weak. Clone size is shown for a subset of rows, as once, few, many or a class of expanded clone.

abundance: .; j_gene: TRBJ2-5; v_gene: TRBV7-3; len: 13; d_gene: .; CDR3aa: CASSRRQQETQYF; CDR3nt: TGTGCCAGCAGCCGCCGACAGCAAGAGACCCAGTACTTC
abundance: .; j_gene: TRBJ1-4; v_gene: TRBV9; len: 14; d_gene: TRBD1; CDR3aa: CASSVEGANEKLFF; CDR3nt: TGTGCCAGCAGCGTGGAGGGGGCCAATGAAAAACTGTTTTTT
abundance: .; j_gene: TRBJ1-3; v_gene: TRBV25-1; len: 17; d_gene: TRBD1; CDR3aa: CASSEYRRVGGQNTIYF; CDR3nt: TGTGCCAGCAGTGAATATCGTAGGGTGGGGGGACAGAACACCATATATTTT
abundance: .; j_gene: TRBJ1-2; v_gene: TRBV25-1; len: 15; d_gene: .; CDR3aa: CASSESGGAYGGYTF; CDR3nt: TGTGCCAGCAGTGAATCTGGAGGGGCTTATGGTGGCTACACCTTC
abundance: .; j_gene: TRBJ2-5; v_gene: TRBV7-9; len: 16; d_gene: TRBD2; CDR3aa: CASSLGSGASGETQYF; CDR3nt: TGTGCCAGCAGCTTAGGTAGCGGGGCCTCGGGAGAGACCCAGTACTTC
abundance: .; j_gene: TRBJ2-1; v_gene: TRBV7-2; len: 14; d_gene: .; CDR3aa: CASSFNVIGNEQFF; CDR3nt: TGTGCCAGCAGCTTTAACGTAATCGGCAATGAGCAGTTCTTC
abundance: few; j_gene: TRBJ1-2; v_gene: TRBV7-9; len: 14; d_gene: TRBD1; CDR3aa: CASSGTGHWDGYTF; CDR3nt: TGTGCCAGCAGCGGGACAGGGCACTGGGATGGCTACACCTTC
abundance: .; j_gene: TRBJ1-1; v_gene: TRBV7-2; len: 16; d_gene: .; CDR3aa: CASSLYDTGFGTEAFF; CDR3nt: TGTGCCAGCAGCCTATACGACACAGGGTTCGGCACTGAAGCTTTCTTT
abundance: few; j_gene: TRBJ1-1; v_gene: TRBV29-1; len: 14; d_gene: .; CDR3aa: CSPIPWGVNTEAFF; CDR3nt: TGCAGCCCCATCCCTTGGGGAGTGAACACTGAAGCTTTCTTT
abundance: .; j_gene: TRBJ1-3; v_gene: TRBV30; len: 11; d_gene: .; CDR3aa: CATGLKSSIYF; CDR3nt: TGTGCCACAGGCCTTAAATCCTCCATATATTTT
abundance: .; j_gene: TRBJ2-1; v_gene: TRBV28; len: 15; d_gene: TRBD1; CDR3aa: CASSLPGQGSNEQFF; CDR3nt: TGTGCCAGCAGTTTGCCCGGACAGGGGTCGAATGAGCAGTTCTTC
abundance: .; j_gene: TRBJ2-1; v_gene: TRBV6-5; len: 15; d_gene: TRBD2; CDR3aa: CASSTTTSEYNEQFF; CDR3nt: TGTGCCAGCAGTACGACGACTAGCGAGTACAATGAGCAGTTCTTC
abundance: .; j_gene: TRBJ2-5; v_gene: TRBV29-1; len: 14; d_gene: TRBD1; CDR3aa: CSVVLDRDVRQQYF; CDR3nt: TGCAGCGTTGTTTTGGACAGGGACGTTCGGCAGCAGTACTTC
abundance: few; j_gene: TRBJ1-1; v_gene: TRBV14; len: 14; d_gene: .; CDR3aa: CASSPDRLTTEAFF; CDR3nt: TGTGCCAGCAGCCCTGACAGGTTGACCACTGAAGCTTTCTTT
abundance: .; j_gene: TRBJ1-1; v_gene: TRBV28; len: 15; d_gene: .; CDR3aa: CASSLSYVRNTEAFF; CDR3nt: TGTGCCAGCAGTTTATCTTACGTTAGGAACACTGAAGCTTTCTTT
abundance: few; j_gene: TRBJ1-2; v_gene: TRBV11-2; len: 13; d_gene: .; CDR3aa: CASSPSEAYGYTF; CDR3nt: TGTGCCAGCAGCCCCAGTGAGGCCTATGGCTACACCTTC
abundance: .; j_gene: TRBJ2-1; v_gene: TRBV5-1; len: 16; d_gene: .; CDR3aa: CASSLSETYSYNEQFF; CDR3nt: TGCGCCAGCAGCTTGAGTGAAACATACTCCTACAATGAGCAGTTCTTC
abundance: .; j_gene: TRBJ1-5; v_gene: TRBV19; len: 13; d_gene: .; CDR3aa: CASTLWGGQPQHF; CDR3nt: TGTGCCAGTACCCTATGGGGGGGTCAGCCCCAGCATTTT
abundance: few; j_gene: TRBJ2-1; v_gene: TRBV7-9; len: 16; d_gene: TRBD2; CDR3aa: CASSRPAGRGVNEQFF; CDR3nt: TGTGCCAGCAGCAGACCAGCGGGGAGGGGCGTGAATGAGCAGTTCTTC
abundance: .; j_gene: TRBJ2-1; v_gene: TRBV4-3; len: 14; d_gene: .; CDR3aa: CASSRLTRSDEQFF; CDR3nt: TGCGCCAGCAGCCGCTTGACACGCTCCGATGAGCAGTTCTTC
abundance: .; j_gene: TRBJ1-1; v_gene: TRBV7-2; len: 15; d_gene: TRBD1; CDR3aa: CASSLVVTGFTEAFF; CDR3nt: TGTGCCAGCAGCTTAGTGGTGACAGGGTTCACTGAAGCTTTCTTT
abundance: few; j_gene: TRBJ2-3; v_gene: TRBV6-1; len: 13; d_gene: .; CDR3aa: CASSGGPTDTQYF; CDR3nt: TGTGCCAGCAGTGGCGGGCCCACAGATACGCAGTATTTT
abundance: .; j_gene: TRBJ1-2; v_gene: TRBV28; len: 12; d_gene: .; CDR3aa: CASSLQAYGYTF; CDR3nt: TGTGCCAGCAGTTTACAGGCCTATGGCTACACCTTC
abundance: few; j_gene: TRBJ1-1; v_gene: TRBV5-5; len: 14; d_gene: .; CDR3aa: CASSQTPPGTEAFF; CDR3nt: TGTGCCAGCAGCCAGACCCCGCCGGGGACTGAAGCTTTCTTT
abundance: .; j_gene: TRBJ2-7; v_gene: TRBV5-1; len: 14; d_gene: .; CDR3aa: CASSLNTGIYEQYF; CDR3nt: TGCGCCAGCAGCTTAAACACAGGGATTTACGAGCAGTACTTC
abundance: .; j_gene: TRBJ2-5; v_gene: TRBV27; len: 15; d_gene: TRBD1; CDR3aa: CASRRQGRGQETQYF; CDR3nt: TGTGCCAGCAGGAGACAGGGAAGGGGGCAAGAGACCCAGTACTTC
abundance: .; j_gene: TRBJ1-5; v_gene: TRBV7-2; len: 19; d_gene: .; CDR3aa: CASSRGTGMMGHSNQPQHF; CDR3nt: TGTGCCAGCAGTCGCGGGACGGGGATGATGGGCCATAGCAATCAGCCCCAGCATTTT
abundance: once; j_gene: TRBJ1-3; v_gene: TRBV28; len: 13; d_gene: .; CDR3aa: CASCRFGGNTIYF; CDR3nt: TGTGCCAGCTGCCGGTTTGGTGGAAACACCATATATTTT
abundance: .; j_gene: TRBJ1-2; v_gene: TRBV2; len: 10; d_gene: .; CDR3aa: CASSIYGYTF; CDR3nt: TGTGCCAGCAGCATTTATGGCTACACCTTC
abundance: .; j_gene: TRBJ1-5; v_gene: TRBV7-2; len: 15; d_gene: TRBD1; CDR3aa: CASSLDNRGLQPQHF; CDR3nt: TGTGCCAGCAGCTTAGACAACAGGGGGCTTCAGCCCCAGCATTTT
abundance: .; j_gene: TRBJ2-2; v_gene: TRBV7-3; len: 15; d_gene: TRBD1; CDR3aa: CASSETTGGTGELFF; CDR3nt: TGTGCCAGCAGCGAGACGACAGGGGGCACCGGGGAGCTGTTTTTT
abundance: .; j_gene: TRBJ1-1; v_gene: TRBV7-2; len: 14; d_gene: .; CDR3aa: CASSLVSGNPEAFF; CDR3nt: TGTGCCAGCAGCCTTGTTTCCGGGAACCCTGAAGCTTTCTTT
abundance: few; j_gene: TRBJ2-1; v_gene: TRBV28; len: 18; d_gene: TRBD2; CDR3aa: CASIPPLAGGPALNEQFF; CDR3nt: TGTGCCAGCATCCCCCCCCTAGCGGGGGGGCCGGCCTTGAATGAGCAGTTCTTC
abundance: .; j_gene: TRBJ2-7; v_gene: TRBV9; len: 16; d_gene: TRBD1; CDR3aa: CASSVARAGGFNEQYF; CDR3nt: TGTGCCAGCAGCGTAGCTCGGGCAGGGGGCTTCAACGAGCAGTACTTC
abundance: .; j_gene: TRBJ1-1; v_gene: TRBV7-9; len: 17; d_gene: .; CDR3aa: CASTLLTFGELGTEAFF; CDR3nt: TGTGCCAGCACTTTATTGACGTTTGGAGAGCTGGGCACTGAAGCTTTCTTT
abundance: few; j_gene: TRBJ2-5; v_gene: TRBV4-3; len: 18; d_gene: TRBD1; CDR3aa: CASSQDFVGTGGQKTQYF; CDR3nt: TGCGCCAGCAGCCAAGACTTTGTAGGGACAGGGGGTCAAAAGACCCAGTACTTC